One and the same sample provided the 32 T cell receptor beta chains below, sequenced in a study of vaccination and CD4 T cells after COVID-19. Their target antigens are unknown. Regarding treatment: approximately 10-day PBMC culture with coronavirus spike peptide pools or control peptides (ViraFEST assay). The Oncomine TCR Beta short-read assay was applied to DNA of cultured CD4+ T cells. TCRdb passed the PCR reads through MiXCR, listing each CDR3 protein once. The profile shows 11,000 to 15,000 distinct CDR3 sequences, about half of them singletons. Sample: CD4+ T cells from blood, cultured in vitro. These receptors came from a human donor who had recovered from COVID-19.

CDR3 DNA sequence: TGTGCCAGCAGCTTAGTGAGTTGGGGACAGGGGGCGAACAATGAGCAGTTCTTC. It encodes CASSLVSWGQGANNEQFF. This chain connects TRBV7-2 to TRBJ2-1, with 12 bases identical to TRBD1. The V segment lost 1 base and the J segment 5 bases; nucleotides outside the gene matches: 9. The CDR3 has 18 residues. The V gene's germline CDR1 is SGHTA and CDR2 FQGNSA.

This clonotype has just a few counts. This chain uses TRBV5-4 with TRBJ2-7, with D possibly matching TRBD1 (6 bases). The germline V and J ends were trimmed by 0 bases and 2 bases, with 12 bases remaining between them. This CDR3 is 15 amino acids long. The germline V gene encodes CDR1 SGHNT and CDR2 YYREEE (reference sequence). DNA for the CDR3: TGTGCCAGCAGCTTGGGACTGGACAGTCCCTACGAGCAGTACTTC. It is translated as CASSLGLDSPYEQYF.

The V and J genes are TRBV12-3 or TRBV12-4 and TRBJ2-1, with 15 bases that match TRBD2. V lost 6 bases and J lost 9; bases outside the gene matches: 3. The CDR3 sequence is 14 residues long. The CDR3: CASREGLAGGEQFF. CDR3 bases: TGTGCCAGCAGGGAGGGACTAGCGGGAGGTGAGCAGTTCTTC.

The CDR3, as DNA: TGTGCCAGCAGTTACCAACTGTGGACTAATTCACCCCTCCACTTT. Translating it yields CASSYQLWTNSPLHF. The chain employs TRBV6-5 and TRBJ1-6; no definite D call. The length of the CDR3 is 15 residues. Germline V gives CDR1 MNHEY, CDR2 SVGAGI. V was pared by 2 bases and J by 6 bases, with 11 bases between.

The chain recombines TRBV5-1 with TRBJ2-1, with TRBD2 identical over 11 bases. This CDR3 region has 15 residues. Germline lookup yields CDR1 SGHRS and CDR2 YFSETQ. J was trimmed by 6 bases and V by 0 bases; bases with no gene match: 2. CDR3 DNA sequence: TGCGCCAGCAGCTTGGCTCTAGCGGGAGGCAATGAGCAGTTCTTC. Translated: CASSLALAGGNEQFF.

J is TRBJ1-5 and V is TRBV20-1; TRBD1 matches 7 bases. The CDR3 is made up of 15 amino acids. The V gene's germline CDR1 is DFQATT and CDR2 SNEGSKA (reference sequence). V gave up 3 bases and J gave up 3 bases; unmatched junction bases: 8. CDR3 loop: CSARAGGIPNQPQHF. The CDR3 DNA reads TGCAGTGCTAGGGCAGGGGGAATCCCCAATCAGCCCCAGCATTTT.

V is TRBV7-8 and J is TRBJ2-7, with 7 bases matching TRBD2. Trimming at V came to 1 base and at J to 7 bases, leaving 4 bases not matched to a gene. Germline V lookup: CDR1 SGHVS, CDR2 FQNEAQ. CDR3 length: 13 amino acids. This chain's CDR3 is CASSLDGGREQYF. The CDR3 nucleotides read TGTGCCAGCAGCTTAGACGGGGGGAGGGAGCAGTACTTC.

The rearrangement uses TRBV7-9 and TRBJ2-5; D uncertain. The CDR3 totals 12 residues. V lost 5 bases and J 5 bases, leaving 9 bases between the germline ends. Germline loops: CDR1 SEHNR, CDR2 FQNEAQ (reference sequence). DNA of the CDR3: TGTGCCAGCAGCCCTTTGTCGGAGACCCAGTACTTC. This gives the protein CASSPLSETQYF.

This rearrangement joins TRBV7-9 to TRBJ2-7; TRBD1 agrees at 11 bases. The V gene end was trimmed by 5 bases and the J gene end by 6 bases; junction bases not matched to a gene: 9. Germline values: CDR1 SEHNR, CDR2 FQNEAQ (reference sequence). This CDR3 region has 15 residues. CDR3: CASSERGQGAVEQYF. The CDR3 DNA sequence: TGTGCCAGCAGCGAGAGAGGACAGGGGGCGGTCGAGCAGTACTTC.

As DNA, the CDR3 is TGTGCCAGCAGCACGCCCAGCCTCCCTTACAATGAGCAGTTCTTC. This translates into CASSTPSLPYNEQFF. This rearrangement joins TRBV4-2 to TRBJ2-1; D gene uncertain. This CDR3 contains 15 residues. Trimming removed 5 bases from V and 4 bases from J, with 15 bases in between. Germline CDR1 reads LGHNA; CDR2 reads YNFKEQ.

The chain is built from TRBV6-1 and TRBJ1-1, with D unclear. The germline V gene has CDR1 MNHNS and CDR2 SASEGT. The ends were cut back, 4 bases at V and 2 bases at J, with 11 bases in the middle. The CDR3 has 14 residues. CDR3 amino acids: CASSVGFGNTEAFF. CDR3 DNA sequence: TGTGCCAGCAGTGTTGGTTTTGGAAACACTGAAGCTTTCTTT.

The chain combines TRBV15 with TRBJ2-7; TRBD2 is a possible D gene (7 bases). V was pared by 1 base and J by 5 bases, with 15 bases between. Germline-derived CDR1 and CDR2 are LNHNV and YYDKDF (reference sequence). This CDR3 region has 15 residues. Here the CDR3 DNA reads TGTGCCACCAGCAGAGGGGAGGGGGATGTGGACGAGCAGTACTTC. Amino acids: CATSRGEGDVDEQYF.

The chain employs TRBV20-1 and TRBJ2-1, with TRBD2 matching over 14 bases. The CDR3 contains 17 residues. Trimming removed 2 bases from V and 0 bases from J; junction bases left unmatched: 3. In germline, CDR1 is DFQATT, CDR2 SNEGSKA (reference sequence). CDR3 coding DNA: TGCAGTGCTAGACGACTAGCGGGAGGGAGCTCCTACAATGAGCAGTTCTTC. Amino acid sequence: CSARRLAGGSSYNEQFF.

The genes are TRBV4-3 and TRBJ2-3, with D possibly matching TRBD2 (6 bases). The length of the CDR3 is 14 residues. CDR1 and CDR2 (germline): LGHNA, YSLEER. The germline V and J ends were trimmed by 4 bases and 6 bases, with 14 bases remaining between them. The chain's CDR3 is CASSPGGAGDTQYF. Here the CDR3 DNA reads TGCGCCAGCAGCCCCGGAGGGGCGGGGGATACGCAGTATTTT.

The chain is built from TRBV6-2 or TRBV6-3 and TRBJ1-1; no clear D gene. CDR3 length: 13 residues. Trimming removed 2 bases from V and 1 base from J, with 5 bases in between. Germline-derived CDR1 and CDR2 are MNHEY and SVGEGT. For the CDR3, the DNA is TGTGCCAGCAGTTACGCGGAGAACACTGAAGCTTTCTTT. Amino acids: CASSYAENTEAFF.

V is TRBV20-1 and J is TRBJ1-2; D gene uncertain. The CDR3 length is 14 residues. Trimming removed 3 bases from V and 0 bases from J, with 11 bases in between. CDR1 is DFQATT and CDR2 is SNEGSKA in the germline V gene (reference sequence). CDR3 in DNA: TGCAGTGCTAGGACTGGCAGTTCTAACTATGGCTACACCTTC. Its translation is CSARTGSSNYGYTF.

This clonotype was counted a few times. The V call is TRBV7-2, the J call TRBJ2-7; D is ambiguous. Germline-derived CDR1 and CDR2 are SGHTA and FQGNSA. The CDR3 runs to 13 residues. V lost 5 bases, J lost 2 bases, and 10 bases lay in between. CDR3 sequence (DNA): TGTGCCAGCAGCACAAGACCCCCCTACGAGCAGTACTTC. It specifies CASSTRPPYEQYF.

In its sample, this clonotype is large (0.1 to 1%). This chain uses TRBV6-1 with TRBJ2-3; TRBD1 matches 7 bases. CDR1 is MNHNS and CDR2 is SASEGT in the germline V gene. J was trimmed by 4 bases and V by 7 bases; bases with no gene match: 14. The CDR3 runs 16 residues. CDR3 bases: TGTGCCAGCACCGCACGGACAGGCACAGGGCCAGATACGCAGTATTTT. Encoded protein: CASTARTGTGPDTQYF.

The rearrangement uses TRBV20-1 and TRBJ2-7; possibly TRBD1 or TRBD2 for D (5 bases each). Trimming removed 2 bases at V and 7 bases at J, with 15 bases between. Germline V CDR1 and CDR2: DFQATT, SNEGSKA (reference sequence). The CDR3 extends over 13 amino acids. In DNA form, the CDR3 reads TGCAGTGCTAGACCCGGGACGTTTAGGGAGCAGTACTTC. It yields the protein CSARPGTFREQYF.

The CDR3 loop is CASPRTSTDTQYF. DNA for the CDR3: TGTGCCAGCCCCCGGACTAGCACAGATACGCAGTATTTT. V gene TRBV21-1 combines with J gene TRBJ2-3; the D segment call TRBD1 is taken from the table without a DNA check. TRBV21-1 is described as a pseudogene. This CDR3 has 13 amino acids.

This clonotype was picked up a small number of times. CDR3 loop: CASSLSSGRLTGELFF. CDR3 sequence (DNA): TGTGCCAGCAGCTTATCCAGCGGGAGGTTGACCGGGGAGCTGTTTTTT. The gene calls are TRBV7-9 and TRBJ2-2, with 9 bases that match TRBD2. This CDR3 region has 16 residues. Looked up from germline, CDR1 is SEHNR and CDR2 is FQNEAQ (reference sequence). Unmatched junction bases numbered 6, after V lost 2 bases and J lost 5 bases.

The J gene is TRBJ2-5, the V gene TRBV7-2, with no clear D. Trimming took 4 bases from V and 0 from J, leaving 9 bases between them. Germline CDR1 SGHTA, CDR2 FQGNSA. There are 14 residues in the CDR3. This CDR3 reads CASSSDWNQETQYF. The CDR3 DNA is TGTGCCAGCAGCTCCGACTGGAACCAAGAGACCCAGTACTTC.

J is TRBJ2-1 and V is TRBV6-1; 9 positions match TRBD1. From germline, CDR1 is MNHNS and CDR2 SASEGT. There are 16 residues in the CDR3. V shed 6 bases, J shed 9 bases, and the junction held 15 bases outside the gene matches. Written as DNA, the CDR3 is TGTGCCAGCAGCCCCCTGGGGGGACAGGGCTCAAGTGAGCAGTTCTTC. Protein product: CASSPLGGQGSSEQFF.

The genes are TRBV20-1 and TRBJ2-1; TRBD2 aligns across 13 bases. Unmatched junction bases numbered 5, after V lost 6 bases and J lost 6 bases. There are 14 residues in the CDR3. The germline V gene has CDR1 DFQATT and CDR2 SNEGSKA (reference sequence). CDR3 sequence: CSARTSGSRNEQFF. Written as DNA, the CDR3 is TGCAGTGCGCGGACTAGCGGGAGTCGCAATGAGCAGTTCTTC.

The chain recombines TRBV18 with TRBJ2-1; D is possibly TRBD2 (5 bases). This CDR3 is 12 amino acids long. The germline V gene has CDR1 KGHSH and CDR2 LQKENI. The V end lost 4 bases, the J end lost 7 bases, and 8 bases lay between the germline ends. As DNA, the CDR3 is TGTGCCAGCTCACGGACTTTGAATGAGCAGTTCTTC. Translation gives CASSRTLNEQFF.

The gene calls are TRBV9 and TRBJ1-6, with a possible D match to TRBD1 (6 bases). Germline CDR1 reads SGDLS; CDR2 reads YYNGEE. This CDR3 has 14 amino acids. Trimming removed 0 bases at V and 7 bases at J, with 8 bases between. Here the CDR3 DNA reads TGTGCCAGCAGCGTAGGGACAGCAAATTCACCCCTCCACTTT. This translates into CASSVGTANSPLHF.

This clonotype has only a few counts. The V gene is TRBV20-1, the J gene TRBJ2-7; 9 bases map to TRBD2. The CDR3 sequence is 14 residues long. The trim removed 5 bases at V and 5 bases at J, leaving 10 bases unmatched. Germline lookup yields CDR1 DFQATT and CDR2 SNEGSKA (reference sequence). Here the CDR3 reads CSAPDRTSENEQYF. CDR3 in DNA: TGCAGTGCTCCGGATAGGACTAGCGAGAACGAGCAGTACTTC.

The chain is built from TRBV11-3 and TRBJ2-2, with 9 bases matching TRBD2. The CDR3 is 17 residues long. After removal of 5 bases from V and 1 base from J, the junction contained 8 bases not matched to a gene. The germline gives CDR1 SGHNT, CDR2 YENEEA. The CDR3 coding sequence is TGTGCCAGCAGCCCGGTAGCGGGAGCGGGGAACACCGGGGAGCTGTTTTTT. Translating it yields CASSPVAGAGNTGELFF.

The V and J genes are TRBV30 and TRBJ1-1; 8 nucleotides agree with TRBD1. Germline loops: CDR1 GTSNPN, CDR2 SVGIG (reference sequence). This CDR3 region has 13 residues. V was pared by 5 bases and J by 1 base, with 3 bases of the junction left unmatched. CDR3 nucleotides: TGTGCCTGGTCCGGGACAGGGAACACTGAAGCTTTCTTT. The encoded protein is CAWSGTGNTEAFF.

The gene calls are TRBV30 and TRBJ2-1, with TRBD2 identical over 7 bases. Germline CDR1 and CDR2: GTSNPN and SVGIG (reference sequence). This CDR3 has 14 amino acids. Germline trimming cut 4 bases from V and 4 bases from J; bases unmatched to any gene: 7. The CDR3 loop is CAWIAGARYNEQFF. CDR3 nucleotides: TGTGCCTGGATTGCGGGAGCTCGTTACAATGAGCAGTTCTTC.

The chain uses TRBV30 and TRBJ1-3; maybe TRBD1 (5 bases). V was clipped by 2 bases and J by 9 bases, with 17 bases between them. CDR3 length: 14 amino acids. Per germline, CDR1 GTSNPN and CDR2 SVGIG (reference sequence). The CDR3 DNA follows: TGTGCCTGGAGTTTCCAGGGAGCTAGGAGCACCATATATTTT. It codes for CAWSFQGARSTIYF.

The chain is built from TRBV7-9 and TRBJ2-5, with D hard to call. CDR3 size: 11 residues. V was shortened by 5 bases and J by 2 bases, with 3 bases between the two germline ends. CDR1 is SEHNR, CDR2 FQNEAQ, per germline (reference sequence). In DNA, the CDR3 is TGTGCCAGCAGCCCTCAAGAGACCCAGTACTTC. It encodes CASSPQETQYF.